One sample yielded the 13 T cell receptor beta chains listed below, sequenced in a study of blood T cells in healthy people across ages. A J-beta primer mix and a sample-barcoded 5' primer were used in a second PCR of roughly 6 to 12 cycles. TCRdb called the 5' RACE reads again in MiXCR, with one record for every CDR3 protein. The sample includes about 1,500,000 distinct CDR3 sequences, roughly 30% seen only once; the top ten take 7.7%. The source material was blood. The receptor set was obtained from a woman younger than 45 in good health.

As regards this clonotype: This may stem from a read error, because a much larger clone lies one nucleotide away. The chain employs TRBV5-5 and TRBJ1-4, with 7 positions matching TRBD1. This CDR3 has 16 residues. The germline gives CDR1 SGHKS, CDR2 YYEKEE (reference sequence). DNA of the CDR3: TGTGCCAGCAGCTCCGTGACAGGGCGAGTTAATGAAAAACGGTTTTTT. It codes for CASSSVTGRVNEKRFF.

This chain uses TRBV7-8 with TRBJ2-7; 8 positions agree with TRBD2. The junction had 9 bases not matched to a gene; V was cut back by 5 bases and J by 0 bases. The CDR3 totals 16 residues. Germline loops: CDR1 SGHVS, CDR2 FQNEAQ. CDR3 loop: CASSTRASGLSYEQYF. The CDR3 nucleotides are TGTGCCAGCAGCACCCGGGCTAGCGGGCTCTCCTACGAGCAGTACTTC.

This rearrangement joins TRBV5-1 to TRBJ2-2; D call uncertain. The CDR3 sequence is 13 residues long. The V and J ends lost 7 bases and 6 bases respectively, with 13 bases between them. CDR1 is SGHRS, CDR2 YFSETQ, per germline. The CDR3: CASGRKEAGELFF. The CDR3 DNA reads TGCGCCAGCGGGCGGAAGGAAGCCGGGGAGCTGTTTTTT.

The chain is built from TRBV5-4 and TRBJ2-3, with TRBD2 matching 7 bases. Germline-derived CDR1 and CDR2 are SGHNT and YYREEE (reference sequence). Trimming at V came to 5 bases and at J to 3 bases, leaving 9 bases not matched to a gene. The CDR3 contains 15 residues. The CDR3 protein is CASRPRGLGTDTQYF. The CDR3 DNA reads as TGTGCCAGCAGACCAAGAGGACTAGGGACAGATACGCAGTATTTT.

This clonotype turned up a few times. The rearrangement uses TRBV12-5 and TRBJ2-6; no clear D gene. CDR3 length: 15 amino acids. Deletions cut 1 base from V and 4 bases from J, with 8 bases between. CDR1 is LGHNT, CDR2 FRNRAP, per germline. The CDR3 protein is CASGLGFSGANVLTF. In DNA, the CDR3 is TGTGCTAGTGGTTTGGGGTTTTCCGGGGCCAACGTCCTGACTTTC.

The J gene is TRBJ1-4, the V gene TRBV2; 9 nucleotides match TRBD1. Looked up from germline, CDR1 is SNHLY and CDR2 is FYNNEI. The CDR3 has 15 amino acids. The ends lost 5 bases at V and 5 bases at J; junction bases unmatched: 6. Here the CDR3 reads CASSRQGGLNEKLFF. CDR3 sequence (DNA): TGTGCCAGCAGTCGACAGGGGGGGCTAAATGAAAAACTGTTTTTT. The full variable domain, its missing parts supplied by reference TRBV2 and TRBJ1-4, is EPEVTQTPSHQVTQMGQEVILRCVPISNHLYFYWYRQILGQKVEFLVSFYNNEISEKSEIFDDQFSVERPDGSNFTLKIRSTKLEDSAMYFCASSRQGGLNEKLFFGSGTQLSVL.

The chain couples TRBV20-1 to TRBJ1-4; 8 bases align to TRBD1. The germline CDR1 and CDR2 sequences are DFQATT and SNEGSKA (reference sequence). There are 14 residues in the CDR3. V lost 3 bases, J lost 7 bases, and 7 bases stayed unmatched. The CDR3 coding sequence is TGCAGTGCTAGCGACAGGGGAGGGAGTGAAAAACTGTTTTTT. It is translated as CSASDRGGSEKLFF.

There are a few counts of this clonotype. The chain links TRBV20-1 to TRBJ2-1; 11 bases map to TRBD2. CDR1 DFQATT and CDR2 SNEGSKA come from the germline V gene (reference sequence). J lost 8 bases, V lost 0 bases, and 6 bases had no gene match. This CDR3 is 15 amino acids long. The CDR3 region is CSARDPTSGMDEQFF. In nucleotides, the CDR3 is TGCAGTGCTAGAGACCCGACTAGCGGGATGGATGAGCAGTTCTTC.

The chain is built from TRBV3-1 and TRBJ2-4; D unclear. TRBJ2-7 explains the end of the DNA better; the J call may be wrong. CDR1 is LGHDT and CDR2 is YNNKEL in the germline V gene (reference sequence). The CDR3 loop spans 15 amino acids. CDR3 DNA: TGTGCCAGCAGCCAAGATTCCGGACCCACCTACGAGCAGTACTTC. It codes for CASSQDSGPTYEQYF.

CDR3 sequence reads: CASSFGTGGSPLHF. CDR3 bases: TGTGCCAGCAGTTTCGGGACAGGGGGTTCACCCCTCCACTTT. This chain uses TRBV12-3 or TRBV12-4 with TRBJ1-6, with 11 bases identical to TRBD1. Trimming took 3 bases from V and 9 from J; bases not matched to a gene: 1. This CDR3 is 14 amino acids long.

This clonotype was counted many times. The genes are TRBV28 and TRBJ1-5; TRBD1 might be the D (5 bases). V lost 3 bases and J lost 12, with 12 bases in between. Germline CDR1 is MDHEN and CDR2 is SYDVKM. This CDR3 region has 12 residues. The chain's CDR3 is CASSFLGGIQHF. CDR3 DNA sequence: TGTGCCAGCAGTTTTCTCGGGGGAATCCAGCATTTT.

V is TRBV20-1 and J is TRBJ1-4; D not certain. CDR1 DFQATT and CDR2 SNEGSKA come from the germline V gene (reference sequence). This CDR3 is 14 amino acids long. V was cut by 2 bases and J by 8 bases, with 15 bases left in between. The CDR3: CSARSVSDGEKLFF. CDR3 DNA: TGCAGTGCTAGATCGGTCTCAGACGGAGAAAAACTGTTTTTT.

This clonotype was seen a few times. The gene calls are TRBV27 and TRBJ1-2, with D possibly TRBD1 on 5 matching bases. Germline CDR1 MNHEY, CDR2 SMNVEV (reference sequence). Between the trimmed V and J ends, which lost 6 bases and 2 bases, there was a span of 16 bases. This CDR3 has 15 amino acids. CDR3 protein: CASSQTGRRNYGYTF. The CDR3 DNA follows: TGTGCCAGCAGCCAAACGGGACGCCGAAACTATGGCTACACCTTC.